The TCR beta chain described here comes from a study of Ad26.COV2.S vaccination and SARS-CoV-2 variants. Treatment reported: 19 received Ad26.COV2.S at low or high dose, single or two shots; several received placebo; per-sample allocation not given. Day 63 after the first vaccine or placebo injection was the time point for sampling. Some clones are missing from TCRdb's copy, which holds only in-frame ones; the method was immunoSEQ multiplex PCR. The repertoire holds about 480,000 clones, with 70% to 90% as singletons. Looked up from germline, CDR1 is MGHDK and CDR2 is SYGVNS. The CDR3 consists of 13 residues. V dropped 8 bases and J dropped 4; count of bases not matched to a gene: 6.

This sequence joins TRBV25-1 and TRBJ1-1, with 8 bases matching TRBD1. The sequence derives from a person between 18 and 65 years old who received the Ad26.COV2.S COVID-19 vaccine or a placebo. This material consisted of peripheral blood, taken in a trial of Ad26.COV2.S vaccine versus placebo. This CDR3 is CASSPGQATEAFF. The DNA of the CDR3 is TGTGCCAGCTCACCGGGACAGGCCACTGAAGCTTTCTTT.